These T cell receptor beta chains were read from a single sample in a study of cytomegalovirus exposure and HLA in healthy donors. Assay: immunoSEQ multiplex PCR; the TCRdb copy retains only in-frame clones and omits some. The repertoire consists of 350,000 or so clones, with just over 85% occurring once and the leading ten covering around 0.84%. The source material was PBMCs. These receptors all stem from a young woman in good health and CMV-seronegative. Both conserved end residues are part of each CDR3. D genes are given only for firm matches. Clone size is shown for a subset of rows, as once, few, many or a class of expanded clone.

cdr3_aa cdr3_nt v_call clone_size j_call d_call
CASHTGQGSTEAFF TGTGCCAGCCATACGGGACAGGGGAGCACTGAAGCTTTCTTT TRBV28 - TRBJ1-1 TRBD1
CSGLVTDTQYF TGCAGTGGGCTCGTCACAGATACGCAGTATTTT TRBV20-1 - TRBJ2-3 -
CATSGQSYNEQFF TGTGCCACTTCGGGACAGTCCTACAATGAGCAGTTCTTC TRBV25-1 - TRBJ2-1 TRBD1
CASSLLGTTYNEQFF TGTGCCAGCAGTTTATTGGGGACTACTTACAATGAGCAGTTCTTC TRBV27 - TRBJ2-1 TRBD2
CAWSPTPKGEREAPRFTDTQYF TGTGCCTGGAGTCCCACCCCCAAGGGCGAGCGGGAGGCCCCCCGATTCACAGATACGCAGTATTTT TRBV30 - TRBJ2-3 TRBD2
CASSFEDGSNEQFF TGTGCCAGCAGTTTTGAGGACGGGAGCAATGAGCAGTTCTTC TRBV27 - TRBJ2-1 -
CASSQPGGKIGF TGTGCCAGCAGTCAACCAGGGGGCAAAATAGGCTTC TRBV28 - TRBJ2-7 TRBD1
CASSFGQGYGYTF TGTGCCAGCAGTTTTGGACAGGGCTATGGCTACACCTTC TRBV28 - TRBJ1-2 TRBD1
CASSEVQGAGGELFF TGTGCCAGCAGTGAAGTGCAGGGGGCGGGCGGGGAGCTGTTTTTT TRBV6-1 - TRBJ2-2 TRBD1
CASSASGLGNQPQHF TGTGCCAGCAGCGCGTCAGGGTTAGGGAATCAGCCCCAGCATTTT TRBV7-9 - TRBJ1-5 -
CASSPGRRGGYTF TGTGCCAGCTCACCAGGCAGGCGTGGGGGCTACACCTTC TRBV18 - TRBJ1-2 -
CASSPSGIGVETQYF TGTGCCAGCAGTCCTAGCGGGATAGGGGTAGAGACCCAGTACTTC TRBV28 - TRBJ2-5 TRBD2
CASSFDRALAFF TGTGCCAGCAGCTTCGACAGGGCCTTGGCTTTCTTT TRBV5-4 - TRBJ1-1 TRBD1
CASSLVSGRALNEQFF TGTGCCAGCAGCTTAGTGAGCGGGAGGGCCCTCAATGAGCAGTTCTTC TRBV7-9 - TRBJ2-1 TRBD2
CASSLAETGNTGELFF TGCGCCAGCAGCTTGGCTGAGACAGGGAACACCGGGGAGCTGTTTTTT TRBV5-1 few TRBJ2-2 -
CASTLTGNSHNYGYTF TGTGCCAGCACCCTGACAGGGAACTCCCACAACTATGGCTACACCTTC TRBV6-6 - TRBJ1-2 TRBD1
CASSLEVFGTGELFF TGTGCCAGCAGTCTTGAGGTGTTCGGCACCGGGGAGCTGTTTTTT TRBV25-1 few TRBJ2-2 -
CAISGQSYEQYF TGTGCCATCAGTGGACAGTCCTACGAGCAGTACTTC TRBV10-3 - TRBJ2-7 -
CASSPPRVTSTDTQYF TGTGCCAGCAGCCCCCCGCGGGTTACTAGCACAGATACGCAGTATTTT TRBV5-4 - TRBJ2-3 -
CASSPGTASSYEQYF TGTGCCAGCAGTCCCGGGACAGCGAGCTCCTACGAGCAGTACTTC TRBV6-6 - TRBJ2-7 TRBD1
CASSLGSGGSSYNEQFF TGTGCCAGCAGCTTGGGTTCGGGGGGAAGCTCCTACAATGAGCAGTTCTTC TRBV5-4 once TRBJ2-1 TRBD2
CASSDETAQSGNTIYF TGTGCCAGCAGCGACGAGACAGCGCAATCTGGAAACACCATATATTTT TRBV9 - TRBJ1-3 -
CAGLDSLGGPWGYEQYF TGTGCCGGACTTGACTCGCTGGGAGGGCCGTGGGGGTACGAGCAGTACTTC TRBV28 - TRBJ2-7 TRBD2
CASSSTGVGQPQHF TGTGCCAGCAGCAGCACAGGGGTGGGTCAGCCCCAGCATTTT TRBV5-6 - TRBJ1-5 TRBD1
CASSPLAGGDAGELFF TGTGCCAGCTCACCACTAGCGGGAGGGGACGCCGGGGAGCTGTTTTTT TRBV18 - TRBJ2-2 TRBD2
CASSAGTSGETQYF TGTGCCAGCAGCGCTGGGACTAGCGGGGAGACCCAGTACTTC TRBV9 - TRBJ2-5 TRBD2
CASSLRDRVSDTQYF TGTGCCAGCAGTTTAAGGGACAGGGTTTCAGATACGCAGTATTTT TRBV27 - TRBJ2-3 TRBD1
CASRQVAQETQYF TGTGCCAGTAGACAGGTCGCCCAAGAGACCCAGTACTTC TRBV19 - TRBJ2-5 -
CASSTLGGAEQPQHF TGTGCCAGCAGCACCCTAGGGGGGGCGGAACAGCCCCAGCATTTT TRBV7-2 - TRBJ1-5 -
CASSLSSSGVAQPQHF TGTGCCAGCAGTTTATCGAGCTCAGGGGTTGCTCAGCCCCAGCATTTT TRBV27 - TRBJ1-5 -
CASSYSTGGAYEQYF TGTGCCAGCAGTTACTCCACAGGGGGCGCATACGAGCAGTACTTC TRBV6-5 - TRBJ2-7 TRBD1
CASSLSGNTIYF TGTGCCAGCAGTTTATCAGGGAACACCATATATTTT TRBV28 - TRBJ1-3 -
CASSSSTGTSGRNEQFF TGCGCCAGCAGCTCTTCAACCGGGACTAGCGGGAGAAATGAGCAGTTCTTC TRBV5-1 - TRBJ2-1 TRBD2